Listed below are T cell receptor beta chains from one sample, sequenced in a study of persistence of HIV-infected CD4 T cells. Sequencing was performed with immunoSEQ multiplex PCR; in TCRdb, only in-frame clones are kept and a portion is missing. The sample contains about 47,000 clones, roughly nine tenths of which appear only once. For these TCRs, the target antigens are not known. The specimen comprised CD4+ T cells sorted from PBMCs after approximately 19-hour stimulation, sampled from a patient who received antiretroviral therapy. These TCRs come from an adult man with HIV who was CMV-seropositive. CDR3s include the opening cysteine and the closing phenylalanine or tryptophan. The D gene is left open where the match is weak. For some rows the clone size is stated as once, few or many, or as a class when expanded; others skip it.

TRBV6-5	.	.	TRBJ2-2	TGTGCCAGCAGTTACCAAAGTAGGACCAACACCGGGGAGCTGTTTTTT	CASSYQSRTNTGELFF
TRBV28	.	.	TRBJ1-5	TGTGCCAGTACTTCCGGACCCTTGAGCAATCAGCCCCAGCATTTT	CASTSGPLSNQPQHF
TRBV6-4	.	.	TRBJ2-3	TGTGCCAGCAGTGACTCGTGGGGTTCTAGCACAGATACGCAGTATTTT	CASSDSWGSSTDTQYF
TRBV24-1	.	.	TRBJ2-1	TGTGCCACCAGTGATCCCTTGTGGCAGGGAAAAGGGAATGAGCAGTTCTTC	CATSDPLWQGKGNEQFF
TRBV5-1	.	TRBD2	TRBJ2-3	TGCGCCAGCAGCTTGGGATTTGGTCGACTAGCGGGGGTGGATACGCAGTATTTT	CASSLGFGRLAGVDTQYF
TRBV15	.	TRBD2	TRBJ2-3	TGTGCCACCAGCAGACGAGGCGGGGGGGCCCCTAGCACAGATACGCAGTATTTT	CATSRRGGGAPSTDTQYF
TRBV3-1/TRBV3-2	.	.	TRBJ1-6	TGTGCCAGCAGCCAAGGCCCCACCCCCGCCTCCTATAATTCACCCCTCCACTTT	CASSQGPTPASYNSPLHF
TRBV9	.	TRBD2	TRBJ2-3	TGTGCCAGCAGCGTAGTGAACGGGCGGGGGGTCACAGATACGCAGTATTTT	CASSVVNGRGVTDTQYF
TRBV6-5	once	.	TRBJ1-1	TGTGCCAGCAGTTACTGGGGGGCCATGAACACTGAAGCTTTCTTT	CASSYWGAMNTEAFF
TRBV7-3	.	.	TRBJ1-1	TGTGCCAGCAGCTTATTGGCGGCTAACACTGAAGCTTTCTTT	CASSLLAANTEAFF
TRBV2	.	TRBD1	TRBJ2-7	TGTGCCAGCAGCCGGGACAGCGGCTCCTACGAGCAGTACTTC	CASSRDSGSYEQYF
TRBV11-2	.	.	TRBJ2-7	TGTGCCAGCAGCCCCCGACAGGCTCTGTACGAGCAGTACTTC	CASSPRQALYEQYF
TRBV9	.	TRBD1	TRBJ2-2	TGTGCCAGCAGCATATCCGGGACAGGGGGACCCGGGGAGCTGTTTTTT	CASSISGTGGPGELFF
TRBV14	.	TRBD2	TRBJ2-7	TGTGCCAGCAGCCTTAGCGGGGGAGTTTACGAGCAGTACTTC	CASSLSGGVYEQYF
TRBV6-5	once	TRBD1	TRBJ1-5	TGTGCCAGCAGACCACAGGGGCCGCCGGGGCCCCAGCATTTT	CASRPQGPPGPQHF
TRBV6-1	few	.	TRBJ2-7	TGTGCCAGCAGTGAAGGATATTCGAGGGGTACCTCCTACGAGCAGTACTTC	CASSEGYSRGTSYEQYF
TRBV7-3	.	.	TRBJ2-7	TGTGCCAGCAGCTTAATGCGCCTCGACGAGCAGTACTTC	CASSLMRLDEQYF
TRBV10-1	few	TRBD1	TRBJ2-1	TGCGCCAGCAGTACGGCGGGACAGGGAGTCAATGAGCAGTTCTTC	CASSTAGQGVNEQFF
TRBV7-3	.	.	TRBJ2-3	TGTGCCAGCAGCTCCCAATTCCGGGATACGCAGTATTTT	CASSSQFRDTQYF
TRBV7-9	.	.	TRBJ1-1	TGTGCCAGCAGCTTAAACCCTGCCACGCCGAACACTGAAGCTTTCTTT	CASSLNPATPNTEAFF
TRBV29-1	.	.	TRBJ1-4	TGCAGCGTTGAACTCAGGGGATCTAATGAAAAACTGTTTTTT	CSVELRGSNEKLFF
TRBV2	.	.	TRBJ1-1	TGTGCCAGCAGTGTATGGCGGGAGAACACTGAAGCTTTCTTT	CASSVWRENTEAFF
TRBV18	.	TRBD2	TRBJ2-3	TGTGCCAGCTCACCCCTAGCGGGGGGTAGCACAGATACGCAGTATTTT	CASSPLAGGSTDTQYF
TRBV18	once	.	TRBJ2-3	TGTGCCAGCTCGGGCCCGGAGGATACGCAGTATTTT	CASSGPEDTQYF
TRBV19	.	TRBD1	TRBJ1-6	TGTGCCAGTAGCACTAGACCGGGACAGGGGAATTCACCCCTCCACTTT	CASSTRPGQGNSPLHF
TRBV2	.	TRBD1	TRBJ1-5	TGTGCCAGCAGCGGGACAGGGGGCACCCAGCCCCAGCATTTT	CASSGTGGTQPQHF
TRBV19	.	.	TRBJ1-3	TGTGCCAGTAGTACAGGCGGCTCTGGAAACACCATATATTTT	CASSTGGSGNTIYF
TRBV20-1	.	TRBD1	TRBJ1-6	TGCAGTGCTAGTGGGACAGGGGTCTCACCCCTCCACTTT	CSASGTGVSPLHF
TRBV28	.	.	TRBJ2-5	TGTGCCAGCAGTTTCGGGGGAGCCAGAGAGACCCAGTACTTC	CASSFGGARETQYF
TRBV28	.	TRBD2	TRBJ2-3	TGTGCCAGCAGTTTATCGGGACCCCGGGAGGGCGGGGAGCGGATAGATACGCAGTATTTT	CASSLSGPREGGERIDTQYF
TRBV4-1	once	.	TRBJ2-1	TGCGCCAGCAGCCAAGACCCATCCTCCTACAATGAGCAGTTCTTC	CASSQDPSSYNEQFF
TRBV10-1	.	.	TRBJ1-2	TGCGCCAGCAGTCCCAGGGGTGGCTATGGCTACACCTTC	CASSPRGGYGYTF
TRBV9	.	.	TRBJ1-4	TGTGCCAGCAGCGTAGGTGCAACTAATGAAAAACTGTTTTTT	CASSVGATNEKLFF
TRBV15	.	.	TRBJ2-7	TGTGCCACCAGCAGAGATTTAGGGCGAGCGGGTGAGCAGTACTTC	CATSRDLGRAGEQYF
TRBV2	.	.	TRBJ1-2	TGTGCCAGCAGTCCAACCAGGGATGGCTACACCTTC	CASSPTRDGYTF
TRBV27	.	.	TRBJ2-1	TGTGCCAGCAGTCCTCTCGCGGTAGGGGGTGAGCAGTTCTTC	CASSPLAVGGEQFF
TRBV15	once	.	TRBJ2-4	TGTGCCACCTGGGGGGGCTGGGCCAAAAACATTCAGTACTTC	CATWGGWAKNIQYF